This T cell receptor beta chain was obtained from a study of T cells in Graves' hyperthyroidism and ophthalmopathy (dated by TCRdb to between 2019 and 2020). Regarding the research as a whole: Peripheral blood was sampled at the time of initial diagnosis, prior to any treatment. Prospective prediction of ophthalmopathy was tested in an independent validation cohort of approximately 19 hyperthyroidism patients and 17 patients who later progressed to ophthalmopathy. TCR V-J signatures able to tell the groups apart were searched for in a discovery cohort of more than 90 patients, of whom fewer than 45 had Graves' ophthalmopathy and some 60 had stable Graves' hyperthyroidism. Thyroid tissue and blood T-cell repertoires from about six Graves' hyperthyroidism patients were also compared in the study. After blood sampling, hyperthyroidism patients were treated with methimazole at a starting dose of 30 mg daily, and ophthalmopathy patients were treated with high-dose intravenous methylprednisolone. For training and testing, the 100 or so patients in the discovery cohort were randomly divided in a 7:3 ratio. The paper reports TCR Vbeta CDR3 sequencing of roughly 140 peripheral blood samples: 43 ophthalmopathy, about 75 hyperthyroidism and around 17 progressor patients. Here is what the overall study found, with its caveats: Most expanded thyroid clonotypes (frequency above 0.001) were also detected in blood, a finding suggesting that blood repertoires may reflect thyroid immune responses. In cross-validation, a model built on a 13 V-J signature told ophthalmopathy apart from stable hyperthyroidism with 85% to 90% sensitivity and roughly 83% specificity, and in testing the same model reached 80%/75%. In validation, the model predicted progression to ophthalmopathy a median of approximately 6.3 months before onset, with roughly 68% sensitivity and almost 75% specificity. No statistical method was used to fix the sample size in advance, and group allocation was not hidden from the investigators.

Moderately to severely active disease, a Clinical Activity Score of at least 3, a NOSPECS grade of at least 4, and a duration under 3 months were present in ophthalmopathy patients. Any patient with an uncontrolled infection, another autoimmune disease, pregnancy or lactation was excluded. Diagnoses were based on clinical symptoms, serum thyroxine and TRAb, thyroid ultrasound and orbital computed tomography. Ficoll-Paque density gradient centrifugation was used to isolate PBMCs from around 10 ml of fresh peripheral blood. Total RNA was extracted using Trizol reagent, and RNA quality was assessed on an Agilent 2100 Bioanalyzer. The TCR beta CDR3 regions were amplified from the RNA transcripts. A first-round RT-PCR of the TCR CDR3 used the HTBI primer set with the Qiagen OneStep RT-PCR kit. A second multiplex PCR round built the libraries, followed by size selection and purification. Sequencing of the libraries was done on an Illumina HiSeq2000 using paired-end 100 bp reads. The study's processing was this. SOAPnuke was used to process the raw data, throwing out any read that contained adapters or uncalled bases, had a mean Phred below 15, or lacked an exact constant-primer or identifier match. High-quality paired reads were merged with COPE v1.2.5, and unique nucleotide sequences were defined as clonotypes. MiTCR v1.1 was used to align clonotypes to the IMGT TRBV, TRBD and TRBJ reference segments. Only V-J combinations with frequency above 0.0001, covering 99.2% of repertoires, were analysed. A TCS score was defined as the ratio of F50 (clonal expansion) to E x V (chaos), with BLOSUM62-based TCRdist applied between CDR3 peptides within each V-J. Welch's t-statistics and random forest reduced just over 500 V-J features to 13, which were used in a naive Bayes classifier (R e1071). TCRdb reworked the public reads: Q25 trimming with fastp, MiXCR clone assembly, productive beta chains retained. CDR3 protein duplicates are merged, each entry listing the most common genes and DNA. The V and J calls reflect TCRdb's pipeline rather than the authors' work. This sample holds approximately 620,000 distinct CDR3 sequences; approximately 15% were observed only once. The ten largest clones take up under 3.5% of the sample.

V was cut back by 6 bases and J by 3 bases, leaving a gap of 20 bases between them. Taken from the germline V gene (reference sequence), the CDR1 and CDR2 loops are DFQATT and SNEGSKA. Counted from cysteine to phenylalanine, this CDR3 has 16 amino acids. Kept here is only the CDR3 DNA, which spans 48 bases and is read in frame from base 1. A few counts support this clonotype. There is no known antigen for this receptor. No much larger clone exists at a distance of one base, and base qualities are not known. The chain employs TRBV20-1 and TRBJ1-4; a tentative D call is TRBD1 (5 bases match). The sequenced sample was blood. The source of this sequence is a woman between 40 and 50 years old with Graves' ophthalmopathy. The CDR3 corresponds to CSAPGPPAGANEKLFF. The DNA is TGCAGTGCCCCAGGACCTCCGGCGGGGGCTAATGAAAAACTGTTTTTT.